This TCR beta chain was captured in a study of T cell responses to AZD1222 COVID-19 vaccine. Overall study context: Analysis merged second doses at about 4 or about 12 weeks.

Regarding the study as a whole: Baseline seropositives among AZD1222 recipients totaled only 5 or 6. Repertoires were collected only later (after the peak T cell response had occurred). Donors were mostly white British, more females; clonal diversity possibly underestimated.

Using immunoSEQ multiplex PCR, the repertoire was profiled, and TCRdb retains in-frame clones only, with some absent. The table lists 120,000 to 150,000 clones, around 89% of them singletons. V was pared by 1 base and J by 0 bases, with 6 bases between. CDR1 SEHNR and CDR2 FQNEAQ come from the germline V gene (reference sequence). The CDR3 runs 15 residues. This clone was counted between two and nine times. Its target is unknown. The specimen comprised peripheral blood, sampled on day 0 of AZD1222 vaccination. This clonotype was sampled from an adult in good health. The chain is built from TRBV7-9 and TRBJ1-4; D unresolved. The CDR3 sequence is CASSLGETTNEKLFF. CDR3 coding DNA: TGTGCCAGCAGCTTAGGGGAGACAACTAATGAAAAACTGTTTTTT.